This T cell receptor beta chain was retrieved from a study of cytomegalovirus exposure and HLA in healthy donors. Study details: The Caucasian-associated ancestry cluster contained about 80% of the roughly 390 genotyped donors. Broader study findings: It was assumed in the presence/absence analyses that sequencing depth was roughly uniform across donors. Cytomegalovirus association was listed for approximately 160 TCR beta chains. CMV serostatus stood as the only immune exposure information on hand.

60 Vbeta and 13 Jbeta primers were used in PCR. The repertoire was sequenced with immunoSEQ multiplex PCR; TCRdb's copy has only in-frame clones and lacks some. The profile shows about 130,000 clones, approximately 85% of them singletons. As concerns this clone: Its specificity is unknown.

V shed 1 base, J shed 9 bases, and the junction held 12 bases outside the gene matches. The CDR3 covers 16 residues. The sample taken for sequencing was PBMCs. This TCR was sampled from a boy between 10 and 17 years old in good health and CMV-seronegative. The rearrangement uses TRBV5-3 and TRBJ2-4, with 8 nucleotides matching TRBD2. TRBV5-3 is an ORF, with its function uncertain. Here the CDR3 DNA reads TGTGCCAGAAGCTTGCCCGGTCGGGGGGGAGGGTGCATTCAGTACTTC. Its protein product is CARSLPGRGGGCIQYF.